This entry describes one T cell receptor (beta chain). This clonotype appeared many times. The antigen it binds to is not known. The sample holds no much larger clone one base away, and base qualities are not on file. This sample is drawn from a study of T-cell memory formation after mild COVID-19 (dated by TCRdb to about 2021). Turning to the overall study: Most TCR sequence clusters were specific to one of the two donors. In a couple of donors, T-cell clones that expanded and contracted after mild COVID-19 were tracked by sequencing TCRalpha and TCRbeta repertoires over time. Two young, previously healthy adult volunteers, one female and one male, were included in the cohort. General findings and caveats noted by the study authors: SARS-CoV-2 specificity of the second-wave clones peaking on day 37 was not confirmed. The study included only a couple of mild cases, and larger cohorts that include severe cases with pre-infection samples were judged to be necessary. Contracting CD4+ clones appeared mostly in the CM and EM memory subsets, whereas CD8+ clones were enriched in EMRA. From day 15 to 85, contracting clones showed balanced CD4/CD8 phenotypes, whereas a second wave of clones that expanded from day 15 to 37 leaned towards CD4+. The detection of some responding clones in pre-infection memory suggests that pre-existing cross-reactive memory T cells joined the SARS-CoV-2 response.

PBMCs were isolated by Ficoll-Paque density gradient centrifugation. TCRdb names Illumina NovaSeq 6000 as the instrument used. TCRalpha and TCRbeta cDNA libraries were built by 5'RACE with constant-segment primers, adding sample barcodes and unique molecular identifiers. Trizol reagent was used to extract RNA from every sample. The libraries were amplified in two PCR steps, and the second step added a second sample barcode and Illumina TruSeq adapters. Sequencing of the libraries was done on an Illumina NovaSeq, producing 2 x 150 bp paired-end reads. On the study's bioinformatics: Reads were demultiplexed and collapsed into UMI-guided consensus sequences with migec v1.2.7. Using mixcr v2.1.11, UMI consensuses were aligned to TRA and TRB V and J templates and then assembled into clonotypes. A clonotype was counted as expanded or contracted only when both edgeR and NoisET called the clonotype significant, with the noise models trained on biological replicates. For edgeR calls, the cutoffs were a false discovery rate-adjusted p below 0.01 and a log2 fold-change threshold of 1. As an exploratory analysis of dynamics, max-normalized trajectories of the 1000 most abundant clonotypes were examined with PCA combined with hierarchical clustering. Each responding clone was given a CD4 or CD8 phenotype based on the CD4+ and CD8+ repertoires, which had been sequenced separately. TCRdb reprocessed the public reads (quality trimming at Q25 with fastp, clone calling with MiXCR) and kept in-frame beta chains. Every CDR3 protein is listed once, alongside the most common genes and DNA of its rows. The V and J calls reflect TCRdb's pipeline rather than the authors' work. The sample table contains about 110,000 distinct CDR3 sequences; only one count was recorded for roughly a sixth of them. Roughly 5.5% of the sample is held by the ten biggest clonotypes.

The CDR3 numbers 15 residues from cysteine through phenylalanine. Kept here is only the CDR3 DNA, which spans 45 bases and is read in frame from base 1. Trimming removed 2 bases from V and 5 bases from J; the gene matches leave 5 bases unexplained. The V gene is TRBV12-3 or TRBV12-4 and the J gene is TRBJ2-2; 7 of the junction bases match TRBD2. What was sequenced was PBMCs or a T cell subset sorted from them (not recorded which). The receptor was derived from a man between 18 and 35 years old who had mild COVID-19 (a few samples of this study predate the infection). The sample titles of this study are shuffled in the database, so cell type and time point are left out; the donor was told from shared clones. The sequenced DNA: TGTGCCAGCAGTTTATCCGGGACTACTACCGGGGAGCTGTTTTTT. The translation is CASSLSGTTTGELFF.